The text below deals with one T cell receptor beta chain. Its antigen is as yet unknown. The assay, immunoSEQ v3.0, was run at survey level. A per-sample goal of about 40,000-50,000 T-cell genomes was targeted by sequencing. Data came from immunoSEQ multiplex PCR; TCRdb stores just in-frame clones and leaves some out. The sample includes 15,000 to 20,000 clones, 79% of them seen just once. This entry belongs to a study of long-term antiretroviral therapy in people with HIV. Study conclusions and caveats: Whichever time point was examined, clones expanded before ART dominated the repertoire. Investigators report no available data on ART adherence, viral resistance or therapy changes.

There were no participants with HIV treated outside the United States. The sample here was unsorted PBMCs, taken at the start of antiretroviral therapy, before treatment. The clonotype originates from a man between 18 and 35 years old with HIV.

CDR3 in DNA: TGTGCCAGCCCCAGGGGTAATGAAGCCAAAAACATTCAGTACTTC. It is translated as CASPRGNEAKNIQYF. The rearrangement links TRBV25-1 to TRBJ2-4, with TRBD1 as a possible D gene (6 bases). This CDR3 is 15 amino acids long. V lost 8 bases, J lost 0 bases, and 14 bases lay in between. The V gene's germline CDR1 is MGHDK and CDR2 SYGVNS.